Following are 8 T cell receptor beta chains from one sample sequenced in a study of regulatory T cells in long-lasting Graves disease. Documented time point: persistent/refractory GD, antithyroid drugs over 5 years with positive TRAb. From PBMCs, RNA was extracted and then used to make the TCR library. Building of the TCR beta libraries involved iRepertoire HTBI primers and Arm-PCR of CDR3 regions. MiXCR, applied by TCRdb to the multiplex PCR reads, yields one record per CDR3 protein. The table shows almost 350,000 distinct CDR3 sequences, with about 19% occurring only once. Sequencing used peripheral blood mononuclear cells (PBMCs), obtained when the disease was refractory, from a patient treated with antithyroid drugs. The origin of the receptors is a female donor with Graves disease.

This clonotype was counted many times. This chain connects TRBV6-5 to TRBJ1-2; TRBD1 is a possible D gene (6 bases). Germline CDR1 reads MNHEY; CDR2 reads SVGAGI. This CDR3 contains 16 residues. Between the trimmed V and J ends, which lost 0 bases and 8 bases, there was a span of 19 bases. CDR3 DNA sequence: TGTGCCAGCAGTTACTCAAAGCCTCCAGGGGCGCGGGGCTACACCTTC. It encodes CASSYSKPPGARGYTF.

This clonotype has more than one count but fewer than ten. This chain connects TRBV7-9 to TRBJ1-2, with D perhaps TRBD1 (5 bases). V was clipped by 4 bases and J by 2 bases, with 17 bases between them. Germline CDR1 reads SEHNR; CDR2 reads FQNEAQ (reference sequence). This CDR3 comprises 16 residues. DNA for the CDR3: TGTGCCAGCAGCTCGGAGGGGCAAGTTTTGAACTATGGCTACACCTTC. This codes for CASSSEGQVLNYGYTF.

This clonotype was observed many times. The chain uses TRBV5-1 and TRBJ2-7; TRBD2 might be the D (5 bases). CDR3 size: 15 residues. From germline, CDR1 is SGHRS and CDR2 YFSETQ. V lost 2 bases and J 1 base, leaving 13 bases between the germline ends. Here the CDR3 reads CASSFTVTGSYEQYF. The CDR3 region has the DNA TGCGCCAGCAGCTTCACTGTGACGGGGTCCTACGAGCAGTACTTC.

This clonotype has just a few counts. The chain carries TRBV7-3 and TRBJ2-7, with TRBD1 as a possible D gene (5 bases). This CDR3 has 15 amino acids. Germline CDR1 and CDR2: SGHTA and FQGTGA. Deletions cut 6 bases from V and 1 base from J, with 16 bases between. For the CDR3, the DNA is TGTGCCAGCAGTGTTACACCAGGGCTATCCTACGAGCAGTACTTC. The encoded protein is CASSVTPGLSYEQYF.

This clonotype has more than one count but fewer than ten. The chain combines TRBV4-1 with TRBJ1-6; 10 positions match TRBD1. Germline V CDR1 and CDR2: MGHRA, YSYEKL. The trim removed 4 bases at V and 8 bases at J, leaving 5 bases unmatched. The CDR3 is 15 residues long. CDR3 DNA sequence: TGCGCCAGCAGCCGTCCCGGGACAGGGGATTCACCCCTCCACTTT. It specifies CASSRPGTGDSPLHF.

Note on this clonotype: The junction does not match germline at one end; this may be a read error. This rearrangement joins TRBV5-1 to TRBJ2-7; D is uncertain. From germline, CDR1 is SGHRS and CDR2 YFSETQ. The CDR3 is made up of 15 amino acids. CDR3 DNA: TGCGACAGCAGTTTCATGGGCCGGTCCCAGGACGAGCAGTACTTC. This translates into CDSSFMGRSQDEQYF.

In its sample, this clonotype was seen many times. The chain recombines TRBV3-1 with TRBJ1-5; weak D call: TRBD1 (5 bases). The germline gives CDR1 LGHDT, CDR2 YNNKEL (reference sequence). Trimming shortened V by 1 base and J by 11 bases, and 12 bases separated the two germline ends. This CDR3 has 13 amino acids. CDR3 sequence reads: CASSQGVGGTQHF. CDR3 nucleotide sequence: TGTGCCAGCAGCCAAGGCGTGGGGGGGACCCAGCATTTT.

CDR3 sequence reads: CASTPGQVLTEAFF. The CDR3 DNA reads TGTGCCAGCACCCCGGGACAGGTTTTGACTGAAGCTTTCTTT. V is TRBV12-3 or TRBV12-4 and J is TRBJ1-1, with 8 bases fitting TRBD1. The junction had 9 bases not matched to a gene; V was cut back by 7 bases and J by 5 bases. CDR3 size: 14 residues.